Reported below is one T cell receptor beta chain. Its specificity is unknown. The sample holds other DNA sequences that translate to the same CDR3. Germline trimming cut 4 bases from V and 4 bases from J; bases unmatched to any gene: 1. Germline loops: CDR1 SGHTA, CDR2 FQGNSA. The CDR3 covers 14 residues. The data belong to a study of shared clonotypes between healthy human individuals. In the study overall: Three plates each covered CD4 naive and memory; CD8 naive two, CD8 memory one.

Genomic DNA from each subset was divided evenly over several immunoSEQ plates. The protocol was immunoSEQ multiplex PCR, while the TCRdb copy is restricted to in-frame clones and leaves out a portion. The sample has 2 million or so clones; 85% to 95% are singletons. General study points: Sampling covered nothing but blood. Tissue TCR repertoires likely differ from those found in blood. Memory subsets generally showed lower estimated richness than naive subsets.

The chain combines TRBV7-2 with TRBJ2-7; 13 positions agree with TRBD2. Sequencing was performed on naive CD4+ T cells sorted from blood. Subset indicated: CD45RA+ positively selected. The sequence derives from a man younger than 35 in good health. The CDR3 reads CASSSGLAGYEQYF. CDR3 DNA sequence: TGTGCCAGCAGCTCGGGACTAGCGGGATACGAGCAGTACTTC.